This T cell receptor (beta chain) stems from a study of CD8+CD57+ T cells in acquired aplastic anemia (dated by TCRdb to the late 2010s). About the study as a whole: DNA extracted from sorted CD4+ and CD8+ cells had a mean of 3.2 ug, with a range of roughly 0.18 to 27.4 ug. CD8+CD57+ expansion was defined as a frequency above the mean frequency observed in healthy subjects.

Sequences LNHNV (CDR1) and YYDKDF (CDR2) are obtained from the germline V gene (reference sequence). Its CDR3 holds 15 amino acids, cysteine through phenylalanine. Of all the DNA, just the CDR3 is kept, 45 bases in frame from base 1. Concerning this clonotype itself: Its antigen is still unknown. One junction end disagrees with the germline gene, perhaps due to a read error.

TCR beta VDJ combination and CDR3 sequence profiling used genomic DNA as the template. An Illumina HiSeq 2000 was used for TCR repertoire sequencing. Per the source publication's procedure: TRBV/TRBJ rearrangement plots, CDR3 size and DJ length profiles, and Simpson's diversity index were used to assess repertoires. The most abundant DNA sequence in the deep sequencing data was defined as the immunodominant clone. CDR3 amino acid sequences were screened for sharing across subjects and compared with published repertoires and the VDJdb database. TCRdb reprocessing: public reads trimmed at Q25 with fastp, clones called with MiXCR, in-frame beta chains kept. Rows merge per CDR3 protein into single entries with the most common DNA and genes. The V and J calls and clone size come from TCRdb's table, not from the authors' own analysis. In this sample the table shows about half a million distinct CDR3 sequences, around 30% of which occur a single time. In total, the top ten clones hold approximately 0.82% of the sample.

Overall study results and their limits: Roughly 29 CD8+ CDR3 sequences were found in both patients and controls but appeared to be highly expressed in patients and within the immunodominant clones of the patients. Between patients and healthy controls, no significant difference in CD8+ Simpson's diversity was found (P=0.060).

The patients picked for sequencing were ones in whom flow cytometry had shown an expansion of CD8+CD57+ cells. All patients had severe acquired aplastic anemia diagnosed by International Study of Aplastic Anemia and Agranulocytosis and Camitta criteria. No therapy had been received by the patients at the time of blood sampling. The study deep-sequenced TCR repertoires of sorted CD4+ and CD8+ blood T cells from severe aplastic anemia patients and healthy subjects. Patients were enrolled in the USA under clinicaltrials.gov protocols 00001620, 01623167, 00001397, 00071045, 00081523 and 00961064. Ficoll-Paque density gradient centrifugation was used to isolate peripheral blood mononuclear cells. Before DNA was extracted, CD4+ and CD8+ T cells were sorted using either FACS or magnetic beads.

The origin of this receptor is a human donor with aplastic anemia. Specimen: sorted CD4+, CD8+, or CD8+CD57+ T cells (not recorded which) from PBMCs. Recombination joined TRBV15 with TRBJ1-2; the D gene is not confidently resolved. The encoded CDR3 is CATGRVRLPGYGYTF. The nucleotides are TGTGCCACCGGCAGAGTACGGCTTCCGGGCTATGGCTACACCTTC.